The clone carrying this T cell receptor beta chain was detected a few times. Its antigen is currently unknown. TCRdb re-called the 5' RACE reads with MiXCR, one entry per CDR3 protein. Here the sample spans 510,000 or so distinct CDR3 sequences, around 15% being singletons. This entry belongs to a study of identical twins. Study results and caveats: Analyses of zero insertions could be partly confounded by invariant MAIT and iNKT cells. Excess low generation probability was seen in twin-shared out-of-frame alpha sequences.

The V end was cut by 4 bases, the J end by 4 bases, with 15 bases between. The CDR3 is 15 amino acids. CDR1 and CDR2 from the germline V gene are KGHSH and LQKENI. These data were likewise used in another study, on yellow fever vaccine responses in identical twins.

The chain employs TRBV18 and TRBJ2-3, with D possibly matching TRBD2 (5 bases). The source material was CD4+ T cells sorted from blood. The receptor was isolated from a woman aged 18-35 years in good health. CDR3 sequence: CASSQNPGIADTQYF. The DNA of the CDR3 is TGTGCCAGCTCACAGAATCCCGGGATCGCAGATACGCAGTATTTT.